This TCR beta chain originates from a study of cytomegalovirus exposure and HLA in healthy donors (dated by TCRdb to 2016 to 2017). In terms of the full investigation: A later analysis indicated that the 130 or so validation repertoires were generated on the platform also employed for the roughly 720 repertoires of the first cohort. The aim of the study was to test whether cataloging public T cell receptors could identify signatures of past pathogen exposure. Besides the first cohort of more than 650 subjects, a separate validation cohort made up of 120 or so different subjects was used. To predict cytomegalovirus infection status, the study combined high-throughput TCR immunosequencing, statistical association of individual TCRs with disease status, and machine learning.

Libraries were constructed by the immunoSEQ multiplex PCR assay. The paper's data handling went like this. A statistical classification framework was built for diagnosing cytomegalovirus status from the catalog of TCR beta chain sequences. This is the immuneACCESS table as TCRdb keeps it, with only in-frame sequences that have V and J called. A part of the clones is gone; compared with another copy, unresolved V genes explain less than half, and the rest is unexplained. The V and J calls and clone size come from that table; D and trimming were worked out from the DNA. The sample has about 63,000 clones on record, roughly 90% of them singletons. The ten largest clones add up to more than 1% of the sample. This clone came up once. No antigen is known for it. Base qualities are missing; no much larger clone stands one base away. CDR1 SGHAT and CDR2 FQNNGV are derived from the germline V gene. From cysteine to phenylalanine, the CDR3 is 13 amino acids long. Only the CDR3 region is kept as DNA, spanning 39 bases read in frame from base 1. Trimming accounts for 5 bases at V and 4 bases at J, while the number of junction bases matched to no gene is 3.

The donors were included in the validation cohort of over a hundred subjects, a group kept apart from the approximately 700-subject first cohort. Study-wide findings and limitations: The study gave a list of over 150 TCR beta chains associated with cytomegalovirus. Most TCR sequences were observed very rarely across donors, whereas some public TCRs were present in many individuals. A later analysis had no HLA typing for the validation cohort, so co-occurrence there was scored across all 120 or so repertoires. It was suggested by the authors that the approach could potentially be generalized to other disease states and immunological phenotypes. In vitro tests confirmed that a few of the cytomegalovirus-associated TCR beta chains recognize cytomegalovirus antigens. Subsequent analysis determined that TCRs grouped into clusters in the first cohort also showed a tendency toward co-occurrence across the 120 or so validation repertoires, and approximately 94% of cluster scores exceeded 0. The classifier was reported to diagnose cytomegalovirus status with high specificity and sensitivity in both the original and validation cohorts.

The sequence was obtained from a woman aged 18-29 years in good health and CMV-seronegative. In this chain, TRBV11-2 is recombined with TRBJ1-2, with 8 bases matching TRBD1. Sequences were obtained from PBMCs. The nucleotide sequence reads TGTGCCAGCAGCGTGACAGGGGCCTATGGCTACACCTTC. It translates as CASSVTGAYGYTF. The full variable domain, with segments outside the CDR3 supplied by the reference TRBV11-2 and TRBJ1-2 proteins, appears as EAGVAQSPRYKIIEKRQSVAFWCNPISGHATLYWYQQILGQGPKLLIQFQNNGVVDDSQLPKDRFSAERLKGVDSTLKIQPAKLEDSAVYLCASSVTGAYGYTFGSGTRLTVV.